The clone carrying this T cell receptor beta chain has just a few counts. Its target is unknown. This sample is drawn from a study of early T cells in non-severe SARS-CoV-2 infection. Regarding the study as a whole: VDJdb-based matching was biased toward anti-spike CD8 responses and missed private and CD4 specificities.

Germline V CDR1 and CDR2: MNHNY, SVGAGI (reference sequence). The CDR3 is 13 residues long. V gave up 5 bases and J gave up 8 bases; unmatched junction bases: 6. TCRdb analysed the 5' RACE reads with MiXCR anew, one entry per CDR3 protein. Altogether tens of thousands of distinct CDR3 sequences are present, roughly 10% being singletons, with the ten largest covering around 4.4%. The sequence came from an adult who was a healthcare worker with PCR-confirmed SARS-CoV-2 infection or an uninfected control (not recorded which). The rearrangement links TRBV6-6 to TRBJ2-1; 7 nucleotides agree with TRBD1. Sequencing was done on a sample of whole blood. CDR3 sequence: CASSKTGTDEQFF. The CDR3 region has the DNA TGTGCCAGCAGTAAGACAGGGACCGATGAGCAGTTCTTC.